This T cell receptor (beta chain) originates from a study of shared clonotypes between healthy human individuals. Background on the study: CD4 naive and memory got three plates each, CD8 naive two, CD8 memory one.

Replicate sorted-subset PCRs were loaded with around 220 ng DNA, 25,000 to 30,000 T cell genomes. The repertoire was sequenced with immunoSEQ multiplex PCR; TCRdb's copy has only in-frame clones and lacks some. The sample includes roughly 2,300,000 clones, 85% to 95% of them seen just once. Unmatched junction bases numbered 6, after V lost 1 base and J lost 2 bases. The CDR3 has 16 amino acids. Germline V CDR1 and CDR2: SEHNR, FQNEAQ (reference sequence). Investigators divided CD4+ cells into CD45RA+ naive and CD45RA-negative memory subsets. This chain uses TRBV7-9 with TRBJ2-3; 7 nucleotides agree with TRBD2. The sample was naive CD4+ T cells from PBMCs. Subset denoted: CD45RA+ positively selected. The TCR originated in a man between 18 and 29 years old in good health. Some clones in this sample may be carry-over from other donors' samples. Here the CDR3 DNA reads TGTGCCAGCAGCTTAGGGGCTAGCGGCTACACAGATACGCAGTATTTT. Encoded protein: CASSLGASGYTDTQYF.